A selection of T cell receptor beta chains follows, all from one sample in a study of blood T cell repertoires in COVID-19. Here immunoSEQ multiplex PCR was the method, and the copy in TCRdb shows in-frame clones only, minus some. Here the sample spans roughly 280,000 clones, about 91% being singletons. The source material was PBMCs or T cells enriched from blood (not recorded which). The receptors here all came from a man in his forties or fifties who had been exposed to COVID-19. The CDR3 runs from the conserved cysteine through the conserved F or W. The D gene is left open where the match is weak. Size is stated for part of the rows, as once, few or many counts, or as a class when the clone is expanded.

>NA|TRBJ2-2|TRBV9|NA
CASSVEPSLEHTGELFF
TGTGCCAGCAGCGTAGAGCCTAGTCTTGAGCACACCGGGGAGCTGTTTTTT
>NA|TRBJ2-3|TRBV30|NA
CAWSVLAISTDTQYF
TGTGCCTGGAGTGTTCTTGCGATAAGCACAGATACGCAGTATTTT
>NA|TRBJ1-2|TRBV6-5|NA
CAAREGGDYGYTF
TGTGCCGCTCGGGAGGGGGGGGACTATGGCTACACCTTC
>NA|TRBJ1-3|TRBV27|NA
CASSLTGPRGNTIYF
TGTGCCAGCAGTTTAACAGGGCCAAGGGGAAACACCATATATTTT
>NA|TRBJ1-2|TRBV3-1/TRBV3-2|NA
CASSHGRTTYGYTF
TGTGCCAGCAGCCACGGCAGGACTACCTATGGCTACACCTTC
>NA|TRBJ1-5|TRBV6-2/TRBV6-3|NA
CASSFMTNQPQHF
TGTGCCAGCAGTTTCATGACTAATCAGCCCCAGCATTTT
>NA|TRBJ1-4|TRBV6-1|once
CASSDTEHPNEKLFF
TGTGCCAGCAGTGATACAGAACACCCAAATGAAAAACTGTTTTTT
>NA|TRBJ2-1|TRBV19|NA
CASRPDSRDPRGNEQFF
TGTGCCAGTAGACCAGACAGCCGGGACCCGCGGGGCAATGAGCAGTTCTTC
>NA|TRBJ1-5|TRBV19|NA
CASSIFESHNQPQHF
TGTGCCAGTAGTATCTTCGAGTCCCACAATCAGCCCCAGCATTTT
>NA|TRBJ1-1|TRBV10-3|NA
CAISVTGVVGTEAFF
TGTGCCATCAGTGTAACAGGTGTGGTTGGCACTGAAGCTTTCTTT
>TRBD2|TRBJ2-5|TRBV7-8|NA
CASSPDSSGPRLAGGRGRETQYF
TGTGCCAGCAGCCCCGACAGTTCTGGACCTCGACTAGCGGGAGGGAGGGGGAGAGAGACCCAGTACTTC
>NA|TRBJ2-2|TRBV9|NA
CASSSGGSGELFF
TGTGCCAGCAGCTCAGGGGGGTCCGGGGAGCTGTTTTTT
>NA|TRBJ1-4|TRBV12-1|NA
CASSTSDSSNEKLFF
TGTGCCAGCAGCACATCGGACAGCTCGAATGAAAAACTGTTTTTT
>TRBD1|TRBJ1-2|TRBV25-1|NA
CASSEAGQGKDGYTF
TGTGCCAGCAGTGAAGCGGGACAGGGAAAGGATGGCTACACCTTC
>TRBD1|TRBJ1-1|TRBV6-5|NA
CASSYGRQGWTEAFF
TGTGCCAGCAGTTACGGGAGACAGGGGTGGACTGAAGCTTTCTTT
>TRBD2|TRBJ2-2|TRBV27|NA
CASSGEEREFAGELFF
TGTGCCAGCAGTGGGGAGGAGCGGGAGTTTGCCGGGGAGCTGTTTTTT
>TRBD2|TRBJ2-7|TRBV5-1|few
CASTIDSGTYEQYF
TGCGCCAGCACCATTGATAGCGGGACCTACGAGCAGTACTTC
>TRBD1|TRBJ1-2|TRBV25-1|NA
CASSGQGAFEDGYTF
TGTGCCAGCAGTGGACAGGGGGCGTTTGAAGATGGCTACACCTTC
>NA|TRBJ1-2|TRBV2|NA
CASSVTGQNYGYTF
TGTGCCAGCTCAGTTACAGGGCAGAACTATGGCTACACCTTC
>NA|TRBJ2-7|TRBV9|NA
CASSVDQGGRYEQYF
TGTGCCAGCAGCGTAGATCAAGGGGGACGGTACGAGCAGTACTTC
>NA|TRBJ1-5|TRBV3-1/TRBV3-2|NA
CASSESGGNQPQHF
TGTGCCAGCAGCGAATCGGGAGGCAATCAGCCCCAGCATTTT
>NA|TRBJ2-2|TRBV24-1|NA
CATQPGDGELFF
TGTGCCACGCAGCCGGGGGACGGGGAGCTGTTTTTT
>NA|TRBJ2-7|TRBV6-5|NA
CASSYLHEQYF
TGTGCCAGCAGTTACCTTCACGAGCAGTACTTC
>TRBD1|TRBJ1-4|TRBV6-4|NA
CASSEQTGWTGVGEKLFF
TGTGCCAGCAGTGAGCAAACCGGATGGACAGGGGTGGGTGAAAAACTGTTTTTT
>NA|TRBJ1-5|TRBV30|NA
CAWSVQTNQPQHF
TGTGCCTGGAGTGTACAGACGAATCAGCCCCAGCATTTT
>NA|TRBJ2-6|TRBV19|NA
CASSTAPPTQASSGANVLTF
TGTGCCAGTAGTACTGCCCCCCCCACTCAAGCGAGCTCTGGGGCCAACGTCCTGACTTTC
>NA|TRBJ2-7|TRBV12-3/TRBV12-4|NA
CASTSDSAYEQYF
TGTGCCAGCACCTCGGACTCAGCCTACGAGCAGTACTTC
>NA|TRBJ2-1|TRBV18|NA
CASSPSGNNEQFF
TGTGCCAGCTCACCGTCAGGAAACAATGAGCAGTTCTTC